The T cell receptor beta chain under discussion was sequenced for a study of tumor-infiltrating lymphocytes in primary liver carcinoma. Unsorted bulk tissue (about 18-32 mg) underwent RNA and DNA co-extraction. Every patient in the cohort had a primary liver carcinoma. That carcinoma was treated by surgical resection. This clonotype came up once. Germline and junction disagree at one end, which may indicate a read error. The CDR3 runs 14 residues. Germline V gives CDR1 SGHAT, CDR2 FQNNGV. Total RNA amounting to 500 ng was the source from which TCR beta cDNA was made with a constant-region primer. Three rounds of nested multiplex PCR with slightly modified ARM-PCR produced TCR beta libraries. Primers for the first two PCR rounds were TRBV1-TRBV30 forward primers and a C-beta reverse primer (around 11 cycles per round). Using its own MiXCR run on the multiplex PCR reads, TCRdb lists one record per CDR3 protein. The data hold under 150,000 distinct CDR3 sequences, with about two thirds observed a single time.

The chain recombines TRBV11-2 with TRBJ1-1, with no clear D. The receptor was derived from a woman aged 60-70 years with primary liver carcinoma and hepatitis B virus infection. The sequenced sample was tumor-adjacent normal liver tissue. The CDR3 DNA reads TGTGCCAGCAGCTTAAACCAAGGTAACACTGAAGCTTCCTTT. Translation gives CASSLNQGNTEASF.